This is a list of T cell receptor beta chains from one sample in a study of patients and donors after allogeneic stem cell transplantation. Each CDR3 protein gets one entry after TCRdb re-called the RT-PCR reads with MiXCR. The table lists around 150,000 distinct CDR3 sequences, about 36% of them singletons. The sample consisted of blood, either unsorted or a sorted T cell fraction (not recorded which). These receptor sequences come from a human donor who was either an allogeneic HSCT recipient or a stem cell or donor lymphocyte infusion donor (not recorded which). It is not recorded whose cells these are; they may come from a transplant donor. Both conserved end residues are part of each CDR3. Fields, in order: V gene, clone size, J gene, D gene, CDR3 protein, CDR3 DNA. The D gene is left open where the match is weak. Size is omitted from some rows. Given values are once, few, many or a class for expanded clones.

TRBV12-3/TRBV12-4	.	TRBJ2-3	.	CASSWGLESSIADTQYF	TGTGCCAGCAGCTGGGGCCTTGAAAGCAGTATCGCAGATACGCAGTATTTT
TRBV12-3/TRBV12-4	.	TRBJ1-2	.	CASSGKPQGRDYGYTF	TGTGCCAGCAGCGGGAAGCCCCAGGGGCGCGACTATGGCTACACCTTC
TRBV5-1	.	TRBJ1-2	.	CASSLDLGNYGYTF	TGCGCCAGCAGCTTGGACTTAGGAAACTATGGCTACACCTTC
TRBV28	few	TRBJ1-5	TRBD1	CASSSGQDLRNQPQHF	TGTGCCAGCAGTTCGGGACAGGACCTTCGCAATCAGCCCCAGCATTTT
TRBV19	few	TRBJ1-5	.	CASSILASNQPQHF	TGTGCCAGTAGTATATTGGCGAGCAATCAGCCCCAGCATTTT
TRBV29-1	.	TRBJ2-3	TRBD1	CSAGVTGTGSTDTQYF	TGCAGCGCTGGGGTTACCGGGACAGGGAGCACAGATACGCAGTATTTT
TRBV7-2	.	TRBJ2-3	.	CASSLGVGTDTQYF	TGTGCCAGCAGCTTAGGGGTGGGCACAGATACGCAGTATTTT
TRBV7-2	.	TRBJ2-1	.	CASSLGPHDPTNEQFF	TGTGCCAGCAGCTTAGGACCCCACGATCCCACTAATGAGCAGTTCTTC
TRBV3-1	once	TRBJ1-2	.	CASSQVKGGYTF	TGTGCCAGCAGCCAAGTTAAGGGTGGCTACACCTTC
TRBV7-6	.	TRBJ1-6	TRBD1	CASSPVQGSNSPLHF	TGTGCCAGCAGCCCGGTACAGGGGAGCAATTCACCCCTCCACTTT
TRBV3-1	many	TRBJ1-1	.	CASVSLNTEAFF	TGTGCCAGCGTGAGTCTGAACACTGAAGCTTTCTTT
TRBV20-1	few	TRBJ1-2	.	CSAPGDVYGYTF	TGCAGTGCCCCCGGCGATGTCTATGGCTACACCTTC
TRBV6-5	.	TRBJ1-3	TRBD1	CASFTGAGNTIYF	TGTGCCAGTTTTACAGGGGCTGGAAACACCATATATTTT
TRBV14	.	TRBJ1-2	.	CASSQGTRSLKGGYTF	TGTGCCAGCAGCCAAGGGACACGGTCCCTAAAAGGCGGCTACACCTTC
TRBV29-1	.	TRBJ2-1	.	CSGWTSSHNEQFF	TGCAGCGGATGGACATCCTCCCACAATGAGCAGTTCTTC
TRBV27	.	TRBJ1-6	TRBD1	CASSKQGTYNSPLHF	TGTGCCAGCAGTAAACAGGGGACCTATAATTCACCCCTCCACTTT